This TCR beta chain comes out of a study of control samples from healthy donors and cancer patients. The CDR3 has 16 amino acids. Germline values: CDR1 KGHSH, CDR2 LQKENI. The junction had 7 bases not matched to a gene; V was cut back by 4 bases and J by 1 base. Repertoires were generated with immunoSEQ multiplex PCR, while TCRdb's copy carries only in-frame clones and drops some. The data contain over 70,000 clones, roughly nine tenths of them singletons. The source of this sequence is a woman aged 60 to 75 in good health. The sequenced sample consisted of blood. V gene TRBV18 combines with J gene TRBJ1-1; 9 nucleotides match TRBD1. The DNA of the CDR3 is TGTGCCAGCTCACTGGGACAGGGAAACTCGAACACTGAAGCTTTCTTT. This sequence encodes CASSLGQGNSNTEAFF. The entire variable domain, with the rest obtained from reference TRBV18 and TRBJ1-1, is as follows: NAGVMQNPRHLVRRRGQEARLRCSPMKGHSHVYWYRQLPEEGLKFMVYLQKENIIDESGMPKERFSAEFPKEGPSILRIQQVVRGDSAAYFCASSLGQGNSNTEAFFGQGTRLTVV.